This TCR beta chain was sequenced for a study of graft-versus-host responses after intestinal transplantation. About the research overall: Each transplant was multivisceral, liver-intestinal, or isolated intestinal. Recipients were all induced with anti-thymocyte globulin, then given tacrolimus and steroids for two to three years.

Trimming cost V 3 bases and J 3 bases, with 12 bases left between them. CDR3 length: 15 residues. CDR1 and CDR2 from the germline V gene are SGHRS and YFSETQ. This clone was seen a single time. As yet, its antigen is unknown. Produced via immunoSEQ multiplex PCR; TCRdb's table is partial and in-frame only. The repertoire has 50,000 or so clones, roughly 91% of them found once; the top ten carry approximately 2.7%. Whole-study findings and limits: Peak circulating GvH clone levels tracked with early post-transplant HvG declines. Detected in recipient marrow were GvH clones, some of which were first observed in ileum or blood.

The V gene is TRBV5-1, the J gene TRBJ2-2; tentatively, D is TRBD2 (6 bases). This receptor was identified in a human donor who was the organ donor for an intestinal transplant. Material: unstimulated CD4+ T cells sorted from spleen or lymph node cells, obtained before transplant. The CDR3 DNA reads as TGCGCCAGCAGCTCGGGAGTTTGGGACACCGGGGAGCTGTTTTTT. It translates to CASSSGVWDTGELFF.